The 7 T cell receptor beta chains listed next were all sequenced from one sample in a study of HIV-infected patients and healthy controls (dated by TCRdb to about 2014). The method was 5' RACE. Sequencing was performed on an Illumina MiSeq. TCRdb reworked the public reads: Q25 trimming with fastp, MiXCR clone assembly, productive beta chains retained. Each CDR3 protein appears once, grouped with its most common genes and DNA. The sample table records about 64,000 distinct CDR3 sequences; about 19% of these occur just once. About 1.3% of the sample belongs to the ten largest clones. The sequencing sample was made of CD4+ T cells from blood. The receptor set was obtained from a human donor in good health.

This clonotype came up many times. V is TRBV20-1 and J is TRBJ1-2; TRBD1 is a possible D gene (5 bases). Between the trimmed V and J ends, which lost 2 bases and 7 bases, there was a span of 11 bases. The CDR3 contains 12 residues. CDR1 is DFQATT, CDR2 SNEGSKA, per germline (reference sequence). For the CDR3, the DNA is TGCAGTGCTAGACCGTATGACAGTGGCTACACCTTC. Encoded protein: CSARPYDSGYTF.

This clonotype has a handful of counts. The chain recombines TRBV4-2 with TRBJ1-4, with D unclear. The ends were cut back, 1 base at V and 0 bases at J, with 9 bases in the middle. CDR1 LGHNA and CDR2 YNFKEQ come from the germline V gene. The CDR3 spans 16 residues. The CDR3 bases are TGTGCCAGCAGCCAAGTTAAGGGAGCAACTAATGAAAAACTGTTTTTT. Its protein product is CASSQVKGATNEKLFF.

This clonotype was found a few times. The chain is built from TRBV7-2 and TRBJ2-3; D possibly matches TRBD1 or TRBD2 (5 bases each). The V gene's germline CDR1 is SGHTA and CDR2 FQGNSA. V lost 2 bases and J 2 bases, leaving 11 bases between the germline ends. The CDR3 loop spans 15 amino acids. CDR3 sequence (DNA): TGTGCCAGCAGCTTATTTGGGACGGACACAGATACGCAGTATTTT. Its translation is CASSLFGTDTDTQYF.

The CDR3 is CASSWGADNEKLFF. The CDR3 DNA sequence: TGTGCCAGCAGCTGGGGGGCGGATAATGAAAAACTGTTTTTT. V and J are TRBV7-9 and TRBJ1-4; D is perhaps TRBD1 (6 bases). The CDR3 extends over 14 amino acids. V dropped 4 bases and J dropped 4 bases, with 10 bases sitting between them. Looked up from germline, CDR1 is SEHNR and CDR2 is FQNEAQ (reference sequence). The full variable domain, its missing parts supplied by reference TRBV7-9 and TRBJ1-4, is DTGVSQNPRHKITKRGQNVTFRCDPISEHNRLYWYRQTLGQGPEFLTYFQNEAQLEKSRLLSDRFSAERPKGSFSTLEIQRTEQGDSAMYLCASSWGADNEKLFFGSGTQLSVL.

This chain joins TRBV19 and TRBJ2-6, with D unclear. V lost 6 bases and J lost 1, with 7 bases in between. The CDR3 sequence is 14 residues long. Germline assignment: CDR1 LNHDA and CDR2 SQIVND (reference sequence). CDR3 DNA: TGTGCCAGTAGCACGCCGTCTGGGGCCAACGTCCTGACTTTC. It is translated as CASSTPSGANVLTF.

The V call is TRBV20-1, the J call TRBJ1-5; maybe TRBD1 (5 bases). The CDR3 contains 12 residues. The V end lost 6 bases, the J end lost 1 base, and 7 bases lay between the germline ends. Per the germline V gene, CDR1 is DFQATT and CDR2 is SNEGSKA (reference sequence). CDR3 DNA sequence: TGCAGTGCAGGGGTAAGCAATCAGCCCCAGCATTTT. Protein product: CSAGVSNQPQHF.

This clonotype occurred many times. The rearrangement joins TRBV7-2 to TRBJ1-1, with 7 bases lining up with TRBD1. The V and J ends lost 4 bases and 7 bases, in that order; junction bases with no gene match: 9. The CDR3 runs 14 residues. Germline V lookup: CDR1 SGHTA, CDR2 FQGNSA. CDR3 sequence: CASSSSQGGGEAFF. For the CDR3, the DNA is TGTGCCAGCAGCTCTAGCCAGGGGGGTGGTGAAGCTTTCTTT.